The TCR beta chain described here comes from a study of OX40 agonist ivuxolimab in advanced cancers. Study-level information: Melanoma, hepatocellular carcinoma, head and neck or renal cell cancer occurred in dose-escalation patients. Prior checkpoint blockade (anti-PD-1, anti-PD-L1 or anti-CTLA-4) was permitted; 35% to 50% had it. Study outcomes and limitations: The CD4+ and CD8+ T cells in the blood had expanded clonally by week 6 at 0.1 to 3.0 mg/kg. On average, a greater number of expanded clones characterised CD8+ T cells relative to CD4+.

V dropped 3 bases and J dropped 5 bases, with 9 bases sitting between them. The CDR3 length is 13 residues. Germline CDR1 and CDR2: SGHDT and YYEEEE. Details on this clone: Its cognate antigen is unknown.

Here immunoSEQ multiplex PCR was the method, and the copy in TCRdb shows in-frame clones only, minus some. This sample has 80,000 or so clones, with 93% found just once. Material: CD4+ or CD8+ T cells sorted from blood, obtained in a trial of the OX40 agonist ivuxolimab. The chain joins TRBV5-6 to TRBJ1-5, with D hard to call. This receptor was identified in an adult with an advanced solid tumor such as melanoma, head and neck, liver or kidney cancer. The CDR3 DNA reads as TGTGCCAGCAGCTGGGGAGGGCATCAGCCCCAGCATTTT. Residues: CASSWGGHQPQHF.